Sequencing of this T cell receptor (beta chain) was carried out in a study of PD-L1 blockade in urothelial cancer. Overall study: Analysis of blood occurred 3 weeks (second dose) and 6 weeks after treatment start.

The V gene end was trimmed by 4 bases and the J gene end by 4 bases; junction bases not matched to a gene: 17. The V gene's germline CDR1 is MGHDK and CDR2 SYGVNS. There are 18 residues in the CDR3. Profiling relied on immunoSEQ multiplex PCR, and the TCRdb table lists in-frame clones only, not all of them. The sample has around 53,000 clones; under 85% are singletons. Documented time point: peripheral blood 6 weeks after treatment start. This clone occurred once. The sample in question was PBMCs, obtained around atezolizumab (anti-PD-L1) treatment. The rearrangement uses TRBV25-1 and TRBJ2-5; 8 bases line up with TRBD2. The sequence came from a middle-aged man with urothelial cancer. The DNA of the CDR3 is TGTGCCAGCAGTGGGGGACGGGGGGGCCCGTCATCGGCAGAGACCCAGTACTTC. Translation gives CASSGGRGGPSSAETQYF.